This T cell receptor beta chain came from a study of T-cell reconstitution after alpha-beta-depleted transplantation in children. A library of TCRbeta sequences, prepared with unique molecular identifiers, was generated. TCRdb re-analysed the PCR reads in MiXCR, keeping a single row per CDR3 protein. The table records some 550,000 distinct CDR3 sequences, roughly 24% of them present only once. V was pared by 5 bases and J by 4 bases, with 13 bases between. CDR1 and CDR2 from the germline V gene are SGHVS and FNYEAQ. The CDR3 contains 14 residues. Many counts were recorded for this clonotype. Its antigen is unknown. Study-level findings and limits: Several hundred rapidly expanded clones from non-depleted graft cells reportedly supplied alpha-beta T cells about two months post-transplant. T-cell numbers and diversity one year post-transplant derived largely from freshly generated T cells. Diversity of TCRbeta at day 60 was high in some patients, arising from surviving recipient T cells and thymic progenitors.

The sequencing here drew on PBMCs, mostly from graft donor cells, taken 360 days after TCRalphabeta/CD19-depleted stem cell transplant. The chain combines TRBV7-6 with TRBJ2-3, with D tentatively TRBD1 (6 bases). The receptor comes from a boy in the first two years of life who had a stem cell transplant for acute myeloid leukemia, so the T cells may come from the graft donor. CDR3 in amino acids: CASSHNRVADTQYF. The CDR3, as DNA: TGTGCCAGCAGCCATAACAGGGTAGCAGATACGCAGTATTTT.